The T cell receptor (beta chain) described here comes from a study of CD8 T cell repertoires and HIV-1 epitope variants (TCRdb year 2020). For context, the study as a whole: T cells were stimulated in separate culture wells with each of twenty-five peptides representing autologous and known Gag and Nef epitope variants. A 1M T cell aliquot was kept as an uncultured baseline condition, separate from the 83 T cell cultures. T cells were enriched using the EasySep Human T Cell Enrichment Kit and were co-cultured with equal numbers of autologous T cell-negative cells serving as antigen-presenting cells. Cultures were maintained for 9 to 11 days in IMDM with gentamicin, and half-media changes adding IL-2, IL-7 and IL-15 were performed on days 3 and 7. A total of around 80 T cell cultures were run, with each culture condition performed in triplicate except for one peptide, which was performed in duplicate. The epitopes tested covered three Gag epitope families plus Nef HW9 and YT9. Among the control conditions were a peptide pool of CMV, EBV and flu, the Ebola AY9 epitope serving as a negative control, and a well with no peptide. What the authors observed across the whole study: The assay identified only TCR beta chains and indicated proliferation to antigen, not T cell function or cytokine profile. Of the nine antigen-specific TCR beta clonotypes identified, roughly 6 appeared cross-reactive for autologous or known escape epitope variants. Five clonotypes recognized the Nef KF9 family and one clonotype recognized the HW9 family, while no responses were seen to the TAALDMSHF plasma variant.

Sequencing of TCR beta CDR3 regions was done on the immunoSEQ platform at survey depth. The QIAamp DNA micro kit was used to extract genomic DNA from every cultured and uncultured CD8+ T cell population. From the authors' description of their analysis: Samples with fewer than 5,000 productive reads were excluded, resulting in the removal of about 7% of the roughly 80 HIV peptide-stimulated cultures. Sequences were trimmed to CDR3 by a MANAFEST web app, and nonproductive sequences, CDR3s under 5 amino acids, and sequences not starting with C or ending with F/W were removed. For a clonotype to count as antigen-specific, the clonotype had to expand relative to the no-peptide control in at least 2 of 3 replicates at FDR 0.01, and only within one epitope family. A frequency at least fivefold higher than in wells stimulated with peptides from other epitope families was additionally required for specific clonotypes. TCRdb obtained this table from immuneACCESS and retained in-frame rearrangements with V and J assigned. These tables miss some clones; where compared with another copy, unresolved V genes account for less than half of the shortfall, and the remainder is unexplained. That table gives V, J and clone size, and the DNA gave D and trimming. The sample table contains some 6,000 clones; only one count was recorded for approximately 70% of them. The ten largest account for 35% to 45% of the sample.

A note on this clone: Its antigen is currently not known. Base-call qualities are not available, and no considerably larger clone is one nucleotide away.

The EasySep Human CD8+ T Cell Enrichment Kit was used on day 10 to isolate CD8+ T cells from every culture. CDR1 and CDR2 were assigned from the germline V gene as MGHRA and YSYEKL. Relative to germline, V is missing 2 bases and J is missing 7 bases, with 3 bases of the junction outside any gene match. Including the terminal cysteine and phenylalanine, the CDR3 comprises 15 residues. The DNA shown is the 45-base CDR3, in frame from base 1. The V and J genes are TRBV4-1 and TRBJ1-6, with TRBD1 identical over 9 junction bases. The source is a male donor with HIV. Specimen: cultured CD8+ T cells derived from PBMCs. The CDR3 corresponds to CASSQLGQGNSPLHF. The bases read TGCGCCAGCAGCCAACTAGGACAGGGGAATTCACCCCTCCACTTT.